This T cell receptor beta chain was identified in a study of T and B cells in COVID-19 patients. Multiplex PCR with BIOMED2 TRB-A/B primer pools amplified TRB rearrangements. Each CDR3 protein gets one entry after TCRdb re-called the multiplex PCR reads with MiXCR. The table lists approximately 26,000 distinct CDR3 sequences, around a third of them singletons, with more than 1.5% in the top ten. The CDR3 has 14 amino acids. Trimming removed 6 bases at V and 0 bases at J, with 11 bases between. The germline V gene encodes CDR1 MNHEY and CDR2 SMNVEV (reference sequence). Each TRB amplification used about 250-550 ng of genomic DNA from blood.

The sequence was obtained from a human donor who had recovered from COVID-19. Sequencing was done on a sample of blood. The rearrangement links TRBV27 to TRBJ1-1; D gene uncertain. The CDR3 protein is CASSPRNMNTEAFF. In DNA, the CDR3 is TGTGCCAGCAGCCCCCGCAACATGAACACTGAAGCTTTCTTT.